The source of this TCR beta chain is a study of regulatory T cells in long-lasting Graves disease. Assembly of TCR beta libraries relied on iRepertoire HTBI primers together with Arm-PCR of CDR3 regions. Each CDR3 protein is one row after TCRdb ran MiXCR on the multiplex PCR reads. The table includes around 420,000 distinct CDR3 sequences, about 14% detected once. Time point meaning: newly diagnosed GD, antithyroid drugs for less than 3 months. RNA from PBMCs was the source of the TCR library. This sample comprised peripheral blood mononuclear cells (PBMCs), obtained at new diagnosis, from a patient treated with antithyroid drugs. The source is a female donor with Graves disease.

The CDR3 sequence: CSATPAGEYEQYF. The CDR3 region has the DNA TGCAGTGCCACCCCCGCCGGGGAATACGAGCAGTACTTC. The chain combines TRBV20-1 with TRBJ2-7, with TRBD2 as a possible D gene (5 bases). Germline V lookup: CDR1 DFQATT, CDR2 SNEGSKA (reference sequence). The CDR3 runs 13 residues. Trimming removed 6 bases from V and 4 bases from J, with 16 bases in between.